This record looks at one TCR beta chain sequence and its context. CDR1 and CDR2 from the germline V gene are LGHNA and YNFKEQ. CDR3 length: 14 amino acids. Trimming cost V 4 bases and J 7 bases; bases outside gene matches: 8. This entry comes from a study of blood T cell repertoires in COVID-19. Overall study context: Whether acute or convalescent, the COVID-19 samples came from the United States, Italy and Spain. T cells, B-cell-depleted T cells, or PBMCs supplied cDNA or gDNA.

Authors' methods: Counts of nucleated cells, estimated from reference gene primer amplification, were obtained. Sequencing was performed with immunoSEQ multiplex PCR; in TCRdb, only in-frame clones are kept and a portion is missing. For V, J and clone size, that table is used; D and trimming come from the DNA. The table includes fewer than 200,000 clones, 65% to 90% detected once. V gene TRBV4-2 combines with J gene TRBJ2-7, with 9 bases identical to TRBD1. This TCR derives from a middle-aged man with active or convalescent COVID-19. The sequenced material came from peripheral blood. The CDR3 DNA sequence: TGTGCCAGCAGCCTCGAGGGACAGGGTGAGGAGCAGTACTTC. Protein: CASSLEGQGEEQYF.